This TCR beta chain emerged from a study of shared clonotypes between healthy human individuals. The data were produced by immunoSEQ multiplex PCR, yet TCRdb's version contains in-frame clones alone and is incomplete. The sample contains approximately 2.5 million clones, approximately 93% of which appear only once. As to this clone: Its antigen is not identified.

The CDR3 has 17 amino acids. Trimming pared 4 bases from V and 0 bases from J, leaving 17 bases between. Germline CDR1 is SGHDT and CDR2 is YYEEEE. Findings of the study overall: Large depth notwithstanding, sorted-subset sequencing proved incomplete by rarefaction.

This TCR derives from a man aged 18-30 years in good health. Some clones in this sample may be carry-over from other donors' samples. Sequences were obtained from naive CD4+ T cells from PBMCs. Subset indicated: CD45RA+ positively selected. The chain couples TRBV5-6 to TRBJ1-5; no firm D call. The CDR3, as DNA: TGTGCCAGCAGCCTTAAGGCGGGCAGCCTTAGCAATCAGCCCCAGCATTTT. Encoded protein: CASSLKAGSLSNQPQHF.